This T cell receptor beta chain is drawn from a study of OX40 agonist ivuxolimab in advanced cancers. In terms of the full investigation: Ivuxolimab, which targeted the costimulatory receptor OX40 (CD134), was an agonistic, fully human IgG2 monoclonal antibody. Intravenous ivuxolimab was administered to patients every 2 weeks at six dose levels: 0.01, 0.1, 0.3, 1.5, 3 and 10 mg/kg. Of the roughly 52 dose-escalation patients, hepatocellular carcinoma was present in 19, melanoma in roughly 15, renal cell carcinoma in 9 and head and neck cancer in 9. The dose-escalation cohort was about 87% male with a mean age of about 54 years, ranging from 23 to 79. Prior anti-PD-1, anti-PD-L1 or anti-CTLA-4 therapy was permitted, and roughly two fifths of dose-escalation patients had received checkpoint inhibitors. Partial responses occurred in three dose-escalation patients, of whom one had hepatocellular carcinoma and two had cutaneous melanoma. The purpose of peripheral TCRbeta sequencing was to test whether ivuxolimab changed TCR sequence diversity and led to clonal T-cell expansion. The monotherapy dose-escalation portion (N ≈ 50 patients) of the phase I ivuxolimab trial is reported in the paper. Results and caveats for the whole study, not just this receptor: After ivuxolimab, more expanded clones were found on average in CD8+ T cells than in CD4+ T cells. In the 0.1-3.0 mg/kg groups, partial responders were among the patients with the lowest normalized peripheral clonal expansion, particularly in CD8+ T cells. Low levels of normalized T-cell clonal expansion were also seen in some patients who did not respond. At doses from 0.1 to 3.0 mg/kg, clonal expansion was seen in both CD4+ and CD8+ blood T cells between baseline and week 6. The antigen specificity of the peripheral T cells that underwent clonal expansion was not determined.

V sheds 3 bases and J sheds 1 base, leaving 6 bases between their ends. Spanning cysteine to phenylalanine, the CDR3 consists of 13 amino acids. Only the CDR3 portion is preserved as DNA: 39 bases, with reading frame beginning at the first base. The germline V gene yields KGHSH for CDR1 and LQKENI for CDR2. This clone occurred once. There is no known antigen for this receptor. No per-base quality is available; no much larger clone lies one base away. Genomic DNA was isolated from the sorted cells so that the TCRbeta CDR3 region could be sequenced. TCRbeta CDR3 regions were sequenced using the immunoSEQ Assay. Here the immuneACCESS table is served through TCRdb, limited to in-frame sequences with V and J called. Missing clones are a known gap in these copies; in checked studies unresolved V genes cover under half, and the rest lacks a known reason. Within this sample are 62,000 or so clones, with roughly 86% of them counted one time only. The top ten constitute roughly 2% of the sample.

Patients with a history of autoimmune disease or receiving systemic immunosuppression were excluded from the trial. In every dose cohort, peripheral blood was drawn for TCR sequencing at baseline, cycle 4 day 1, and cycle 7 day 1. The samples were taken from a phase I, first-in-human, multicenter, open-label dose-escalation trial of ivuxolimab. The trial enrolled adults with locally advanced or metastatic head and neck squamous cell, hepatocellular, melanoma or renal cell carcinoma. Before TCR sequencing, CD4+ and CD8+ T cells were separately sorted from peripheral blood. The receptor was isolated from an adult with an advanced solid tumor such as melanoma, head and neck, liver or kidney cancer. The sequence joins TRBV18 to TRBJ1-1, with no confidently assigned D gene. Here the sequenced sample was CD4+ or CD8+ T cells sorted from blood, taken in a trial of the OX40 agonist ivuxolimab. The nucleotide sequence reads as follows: TGTGCCAGCTCACCTCCAAGGAACACTGAAGCTTTCTTT. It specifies CASSPPRNTEAFF.